The 29 T cell receptor beta chains reported below all come from one sample, sequenced in a study of cytomegalovirus exposure and HLA in healthy donors. Primers included in the PCR were 60 Vbeta and 13 Jbeta primers. The protocol was immunoSEQ multiplex PCR, while the TCRdb copy is restricted to in-frame clones and leaves out a portion. The sample records 200,000 to 250,000 clones, approximately 83% being singletons. The specimen sequenced was PBMCs. These receptors all stem from a girl aged 10 to 17 in good health and CMV-seronegative.

The chain combines TRBV28 with TRBJ1-2, with a possible D match to TRBD1 (5 bases). The V gene's germline CDR1 is MDHEN and CDR2 SYDVKM. V shed 6 bases and J shed 2 bases, with 16 bases lying between them. This CDR3 has 15 residues. The CDR3 region is CASRPSIGANYGYTF. The CDR3 DNA reads as TGTGCCAGCAGACCGTCGATAGGGGCAAACTATGGCTACACCTTC.

This clone has just one count. The chain joins TRBV18 to TRBJ1-5; a weak D match, TRBD1 (5 bases). The CDR3 extends over 17 amino acids. Trimming took off 4 bases at V and 0 bases at J, with 16 bases between the two ends. From germline, CDR1 is KGHSH and CDR2 LQKENI. The CDR3 is CASSLPTDNLSNQPQHF. The CDR3 DNA sequence: TGTGCCAGCTCACTACCGACAGACAATCTTAGCAATCAGCCCCAGCATTTT.

V usage is TRBV28 and J usage is TRBJ2-5; 7 bases agree with TRBD1. V lost 5 bases and J lost 2; bases outside the gene matches: 11. Germline V CDR1 and CDR2: MDHEN, SYDVKM. The length of the CDR3 is 16 residues. The CDR3 DNA is TGTGCCAGCAGTCCGATAGGTCCGGGACAGCAAGAGACCCAGTACTTC. It specifies CASSPIGPGQQETQYF.

This clone occurred once. This chain joins TRBV6-1 and TRBJ1-5; D might be TRBD1 (6 bases). CDR3 length: 16 amino acids. The germline CDR1 and CDR2 sequences are MNHNS and SASEGT. Trimming removed 3 bases at V and 6 bases at J, with 18 bases between. The CDR3 DNA sequence: TGTGCCAGCAGTGAGTCACCCAGGGGAGTGGGTCAGCCCCAGCATTTT. Protein sequence: CASSESPRGVGQPQHF.

The rearrangement links TRBV7-9 to TRBJ1-6; TRBD1 agrees at 10 bases. Looked up from germline, CDR1 is SEHNR and CDR2 is FQNEAQ (reference sequence). V dropped 5 bases and J dropped 1; count of bases not matched to a gene: 8. This CDR3 region has 18 residues. The CDR3 here is CASSGMTGGESYNSPLHF. In DNA form, the CDR3 reads TGTGCCAGCAGCGGAATGACAGGGGGCGAGTCCTATAATTCACCCCTCCACTTT.

A single count supports this clone. Written as DNA, the CDR3 is TGTGCTGGCGGGGGCCCTTCGAGGACTGAAGCTTTCTTT. This codes for CAGGGPSRTEAFF. The chain couples TRBV7-2 to TRBJ1-1, with D perhaps TRBD1 (6 bases). CDR3 length: 13 amino acids. The germline V gene has CDR1 SGHTA and CDR2 FQGNSA. Full variable domain (outside the CDR3, taken from reference TRBV7-2 and TRBJ1-1): GAGVSQSPSNKVTEKGKDVELRCDPISGHTALYWYRQSLGQGLEFLIYFQGNSAPDKSGLPSDRFSAERTGGSVSTLTIQRTQQEDSAVYLCAGGGPSRTEAFFGQGTRLTVV.

A few counts support this clone. The chain links TRBV5-4 to TRBJ2-7; D may be TRBD1 (5 bases). The germline V gene encodes CDR1 SGHNT and CDR2 YYREEE (reference sequence). The CDR3 sequence is 13 residues long. V gave up 5 bases and J gave up 5 bases, with 14 bases separating them. CDR3 amino acids: CASSYQGRNEQYF. In DNA form, the CDR3 reads TGTGCCAGCAGTTACCAGGGTCGTAACGAGCAGTACTTC.

Remarks on this clone: It is unclear where the CDR3 begins or ends on the DNA, so no DNA is shown, and the CDR3 is as TCRdb lists it. The chain combines TRBV5-8 with TRBJ1-2; no DNA check was done on the table's D call, TRBD1. The CDR3 region is 10 residues in length, termini included. The germline CDR1 and CDR2 sequences are SGHTS and YDEGEE. The CDR3 here is CASSWGRGTF.

J is TRBJ2-1 and V is TRBV7-9; TRBD1 aligns across 8 bases. Germline V gives CDR1 SEHNR, CDR2 FQNEAQ (reference sequence). CDR3 length: 17 amino acids. The junction had 13 bases not matched to a gene; V was cut back by 5 bases and J by 4 bases. The CDR3, as DNA: TGTGCCAGCAGCCCCCGGCGCCAGGACAGGGAATACAATGAGCAGTTCTTC. It translates to CASSPRRQDREYNEQFF. The full variable domain, its missing parts supplied by reference TRBV7-9 and TRBJ2-1, is DTGVSQNPRHKITKRGQNVTFRCDPISEHNRLYWYRQTLGQGPEFLTYFQNEAQLEKSRLLSDRFSAERPKGSFSTLEIQRTEQGDSAMYLCASSPRRQDREYNEQFFGPGTRLTVL.

This rearrangement joins TRBV9 to TRBJ1-1, with 8 bases identical to TRBD1. The germline V gene has CDR1 SGDLS and CDR2 YYNGEE. This CDR3 has 13 amino acids. The junction had 2 bases not matched to a gene; V was cut back by 3 bases and J by 4 bases. The CDR3 sequence: CASSAGGITEAFF. The CDR3 DNA sequence: TGTGCCAGCAGCGCAGGGGGCATCACTGAAGCTTTCTTT.

The chain carries TRBV4-1 and TRBJ2-1, with D hard to call. CDR1 is MGHRA, CDR2 YSYEKL, per germline. Trimming took off 3 bases at V and 12 bases at J, with 15 bases between the two ends. This CDR3 region has 13 residues. The CDR3 DNA is TGCGCCAGCAGCCAGGGCCTTACAATGAGGCAGTTCTTC. Translation gives CASSQGLTMRQFF.

The genes are TRBV27 and TRBJ1-1; TRBD1 is a possible D gene (5 bases). The germline V gene has CDR1 MNHEY and CDR2 SMNVEV (reference sequence). Trimming pared 1 base from V and 8 bases from J, leaving 14 bases between. The CDR3 contains 14 residues. For the CDR3, the DNA is TGTGCCAGCAGTTTATTGGACGGGGGTGGGGAAGCTTTCTTT. This translates into CASSLLDGGGEAFF.

V usage is TRBV25-1 and J usage is TRBJ1-5; tentatively, D is TRBD1 (6 bases). Germline CDR1 is MGHDK and CDR2 is SYGVNS. This CDR3 is 12 amino acids long. The ends were cut back, 2 bases at V and 8 bases at J, with 7 bases in the middle. The DNA of the CDR3 is TGTGCCAGCAGTGAAGGGGGCAAGCCCCAGCATTTT. This codes for CASSEGGKPQHF.

This chain uses TRBV11-1 with TRBJ2-7; 8 bases are shared with TRBD2. Germline V gene lookup returns CDR1 SGHAT and CDR2 FQDESV (reference sequence). This CDR3 is 16 amino acids long. V trimming: 5 bases; J trimming: 2 bases; junction bases outside the gene matches: 11. The CDR3 nucleotides are TGTGCCAGCAGCCAAACAATAGCGGGACGTGCCTACGAGCAGTACTTC. Its protein is CASSQTIAGRAYEQYF.

The CDR3 sequence is CASSLRQGANEQYF. CDR3 sequence (DNA): TGCGCCAGCAGCTTACGTCAGGGGGCCAACGAGCAGTACTTC. This sequence joins TRBV5-1 and TRBJ2-5; 8 nucleotides agree with TRBD1. The DNA end lines up better with TRBJ2-7; the J call may be wrong. The CDR3 covers 14 residues. From germline, CDR1 is SGHRS and CDR2 YFSETQ.

The chain has TRBV28 and TRBJ2-1; TRBD2 matches 11 bases. The V and J ends lost 8 bases and 6 bases, in that order; junction bases with no gene match: 3. The CDR3 totals 13 residues. Germline V gene lookup returns CDR1 MDHEN and CDR2 SYDVKM. The CDR3 DNA follows: TGTGCCAGCCGACTAGCGGGAACCAATGAGCAGTTCTTC. Its translation is CASRLAGTNEQFF.

The chain employs TRBV19 and TRBJ2-7; perhaps TRBD1 as D (6 bases). Germline V gives CDR1 LNHDA, CDR2 SQIVND (reference sequence). The CDR3 runs to 13 residues. The V end was cut by 1 base, the J end by 3 bases, with 7 bases between. CDR3 amino acids: CASSIGGGYEQYF. The CDR3 DNA sequence: TGTGCCAGTAGTATAGGAGGGGGCTACGAGCAGTACTTC.

This clone has only one observation. The chain uses TRBV4-3 and TRBJ2-7; D ambiguous. The germline V gene encodes CDR1 LGHNA and CDR2 YSLEER. The V gene lost 2 bases and the J gene lost 3 bases, with 8 bases spanning the gap. The CDR3 runs 13 residues. CDR3 sequence reads: CASSQSIDYEQYF. In DNA form, the CDR3 reads TGCGCCAGCAGCCAATCTATCGACTACGAGCAGTACTTC.

This clone occurred once. V usage is TRBV28 and J usage is TRBJ1-4; D is possibly TRBD1 (6 bases). The CDR3 consists of 13 residues. Germline V gives CDR1 MDHEN, CDR2 SYDVKM. Between the trimmed V and J ends, which lost 3 bases and 5 bases, there was a span of 7 bases. CDR3: CASSFGTNEKLFF. CDR3 nucleotide sequence: TGTGCCAGCAGTTTTGGGACAAATGAAAAACTGTTTTTT.

The chain is built from TRBV5-4 and TRBJ2-1; 9 nucleotides match TRBD2. The V and J ends lost 4 bases and 7 bases, in that order; junction bases with no gene match: 12. Germline CDR1 SGHNT, CDR2 YYREEE (reference sequence). The CDR3 has 16 residues. The CDR3 spells CASSPIGLALGNEQFF. The CDR3 DNA follows: TGTGCCAGCAGCCCGATAGGACTAGCGTTGGGGAATGAGCAGTTCTTC.

The chain links TRBV4-2 to TRBJ1-2, with D perhaps matching TRBD1 (5 bases). Looked up from germline, CDR1 is LGHNA and CDR2 is YNFKEQ. V dropped 0 bases and J dropped 7 bases, with 18 bases sitting between them. The CDR3 sequence is 16 residues long. This CDR3 is CASSQDYPGGAIGYTF. As DNA, the CDR3 is TGTGCCAGCAGCCAAGATTACCCCGGAGGGGCGATTGGCTACACCTTC.

This rearrangement joins TRBV5-8 to TRBJ2-3; a weak D match, TRBD2 (6 bases). CDR1 SGHTS and CDR2 YDEGEE come from the germline V gene. The CDR3 is made up of 17 amino acids. V gave up 0 bases and J gave up 2 bases, with 16 bases separating them. Here the CDR3 reads CASSLARGARFTDTQYF. The CDR3 region has the DNA TGTGCCAGCAGCTTGGCTCGCGGGGCAAGATTCACAGATACGCAGTATTTT.

CDR3 protein: CASSTDRFYGYTF. CDR3 bases: TGTGCCAGCAGCACCGACAGATTCTATGGCTACACCTTC. The rearrangement uses TRBV7-8 and TRBJ1-2; maybe TRBD1 (5 bases). Germline loops: CDR1 SGHVS, CDR2 FQNEAQ. V gave up 5 bases and J gave up 4 bases, with 11 bases separating them. This CDR3 is built from 13 residues.

This chain uses TRBV6-1 with TRBJ2-7, with a possible D match to TRBD2 (5 bases). This CDR3 is built from 15 residues. CDR1 is MNHNS and CDR2 is SASEGT in the germline V gene. V was trimmed by 7 bases and J by 2 bases, leaving 18 bases between them. The CDR3 DNA sequence: TGTGCCAGCAAAACACTTCCGGCGGGCGCCTACGAGCAGTACTTC. It is translated as CASKTLPAGAYEQYF.

This clone was detected once. The chain employs TRBV5-1 and TRBJ2-6, with D perhaps TRBD1 (5 bases). Trimming removed 2 bases at V and 2 bases at J, with 8 bases between. The CDR3 totals 15 residues. Germline V gives CDR1 SGHRS, CDR2 YFSETQ. CDR3 DNA: TGCGCCAGCAGCTTCTTAGGGGCTGGGGCCAACGTCCTGACTTTC. Its translation: CASSFLGAGANVLTF.

The gene calls are TRBV5-1 and TRBJ2-5; perhaps TRBD1 as D (5 bases). V shed 4 bases and J shed 5 bases, with 15 bases lying between them. Per the germline V gene, CDR1 is SGHRS and CDR2 is YFSETQ. This CDR3 region has 14 residues. The CDR3 loop reads CASSHRQGRETQYF. CDR3 sequence (DNA): TGCGCCAGCAGCCACCGCCAGGGTAGGGAGACCCAGTACTTC.

The chain carries TRBV28 and TRBJ1-2; 7 bases align to TRBD1. V gave up 0 bases and J gave up 8 bases; unmatched junction bases: 9. Germline CDR1 and CDR2: MDHEN and SYDVKM. The CDR3 sequence is 15 residues long. The CDR3 nucleotides are TGTGCCAGCAGTTTATGGACGAGGGGGCTCGGCGGCTACACCTTC. Its translation: CASSLWTRGLGGYTF.

The gene calls are TRBV4-1 and TRBJ2-7, with 9 bases matching TRBD2. The CDR3 is 16 residues long. V gave up 1 base and J gave up 2 bases; unmatched junction bases: 6. Per the germline V gene, CDR1 is MGHRA and CDR2 is YSYEKL. CDR3 in DNA: TGCGCCAGCAGCCAAGTAGGAGCGGGAGGCACCTACGAGCAGTACTTC. Its translation: CASSQVGAGGTYEQYF.

The rearrangement joins TRBV28 to TRBJ1-2; 7 bases fit TRBD1. Trimming took 5 bases from V and 1 from J; bases not matched to a gene: 7. The CDR3 totals 15 residues. Germline CDR1 is MDHEN and CDR2 is SYDVKM. The CDR3 bases are TGTGCCAGCAGTCTGTCAGGGGGGATTAACTATGGCTACACCTTC. Protein: CASSLSGGINYGYTF.